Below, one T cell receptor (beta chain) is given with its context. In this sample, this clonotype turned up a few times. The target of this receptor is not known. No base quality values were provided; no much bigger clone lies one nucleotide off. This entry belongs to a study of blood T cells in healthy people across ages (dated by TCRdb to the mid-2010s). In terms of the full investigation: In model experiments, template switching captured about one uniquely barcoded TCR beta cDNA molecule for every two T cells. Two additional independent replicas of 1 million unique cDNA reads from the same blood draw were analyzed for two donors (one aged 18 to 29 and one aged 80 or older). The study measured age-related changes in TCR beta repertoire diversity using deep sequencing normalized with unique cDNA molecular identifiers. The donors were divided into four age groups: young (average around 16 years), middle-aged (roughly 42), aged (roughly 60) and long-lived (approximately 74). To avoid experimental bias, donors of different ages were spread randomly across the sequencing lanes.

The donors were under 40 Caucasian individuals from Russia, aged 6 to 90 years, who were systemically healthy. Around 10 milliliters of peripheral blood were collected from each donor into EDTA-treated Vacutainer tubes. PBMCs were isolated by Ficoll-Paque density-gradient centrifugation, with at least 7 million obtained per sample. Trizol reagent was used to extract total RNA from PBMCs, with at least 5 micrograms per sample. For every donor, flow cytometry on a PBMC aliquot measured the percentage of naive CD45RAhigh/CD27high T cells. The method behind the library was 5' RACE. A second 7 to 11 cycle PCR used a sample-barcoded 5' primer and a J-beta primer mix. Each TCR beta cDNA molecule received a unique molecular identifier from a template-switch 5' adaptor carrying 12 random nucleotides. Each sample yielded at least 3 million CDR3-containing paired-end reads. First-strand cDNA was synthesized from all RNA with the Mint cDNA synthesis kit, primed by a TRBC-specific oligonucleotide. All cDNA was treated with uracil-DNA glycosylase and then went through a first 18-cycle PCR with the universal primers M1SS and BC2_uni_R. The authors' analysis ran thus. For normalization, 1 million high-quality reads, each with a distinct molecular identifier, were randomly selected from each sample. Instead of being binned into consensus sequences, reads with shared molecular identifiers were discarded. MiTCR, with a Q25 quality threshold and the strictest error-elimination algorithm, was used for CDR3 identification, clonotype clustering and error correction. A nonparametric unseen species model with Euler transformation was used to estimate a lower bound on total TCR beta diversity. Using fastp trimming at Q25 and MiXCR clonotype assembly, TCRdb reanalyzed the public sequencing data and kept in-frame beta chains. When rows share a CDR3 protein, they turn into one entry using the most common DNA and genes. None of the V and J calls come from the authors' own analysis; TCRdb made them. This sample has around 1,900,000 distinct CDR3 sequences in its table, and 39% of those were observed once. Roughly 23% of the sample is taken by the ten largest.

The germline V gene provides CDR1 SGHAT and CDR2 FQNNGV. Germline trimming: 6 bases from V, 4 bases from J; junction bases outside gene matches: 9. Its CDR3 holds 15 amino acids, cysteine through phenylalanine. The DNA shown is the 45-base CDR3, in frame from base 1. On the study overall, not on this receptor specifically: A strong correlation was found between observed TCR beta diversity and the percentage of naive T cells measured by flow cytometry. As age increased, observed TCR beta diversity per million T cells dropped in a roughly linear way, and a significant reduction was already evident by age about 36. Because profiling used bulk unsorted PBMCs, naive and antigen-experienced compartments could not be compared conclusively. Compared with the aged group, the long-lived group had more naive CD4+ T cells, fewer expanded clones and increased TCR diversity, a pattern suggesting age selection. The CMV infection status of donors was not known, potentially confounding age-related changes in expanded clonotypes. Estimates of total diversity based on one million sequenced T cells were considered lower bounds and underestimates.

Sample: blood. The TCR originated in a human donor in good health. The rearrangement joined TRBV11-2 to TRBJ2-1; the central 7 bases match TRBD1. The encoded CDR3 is CASRKPGQRYNEQFF. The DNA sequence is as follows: TGTGCCAGCAGAAAACCGGGACAGCGATACAATGAGCAGTTCTTC.